The 23 T cell receptor beta chains reported below all come from one sample, sequenced in a study of T cells in Graves' hyperthyroidism and ophthalmopathy (dated by TCRdb to about 2019). The method behind the library was multiplex PCR. For sequencing, an Illumina HiSeq 2000 was employed. Amplification of TCR beta CDR3 regions was carried out from RNA transcripts. A first-round RT-PCR of the TCR CDR3 used the HTBI primer set with the Qiagen OneStep RT-PCR kit. The public reads were run again by TCRdb, first through fastp at Q25 and then through MiXCR, and only productive beta chains were kept. Each entry is one CDR3 protein sequence, shown with its most common DNA and genes. In all, the sample holds around 580,000 distinct CDR3 sequences, and over 15% of those were seen once. The ten largest clones take up 15% to 20% of the sample. Sequencing was done on a sample of blood. The receptors derive from a woman in her late teens or twenties with Graves' hyperthyroidism.

This clonotype was recorded many times. The chain recombines TRBV20-1 with TRBJ1-1; a possible D gene is TRBD1 (6 bases). The CDR3 loop spans 13 amino acids. The V end lost 4 bases, the J end lost 1 base, and 10 bases lay between the germline ends. In germline, CDR1 is DFQATT, CDR2 SNEGSKA (reference sequence). The CDR3 nucleotides are TGCAGTGCTAAGCGGGGGCAGAACACTGAAGCTTTCTTT. It yields the protein CSAKRGQNTEAFF.

This chain uses TRBV4-1 with TRBJ2-1; 7 nucleotides match TRBD2. The germline gives CDR1 MGHRA, CDR2 YSYEKL. Trimming at V came to 1 base and at J to 5 bases, leaving 8 bases not matched to a gene. This CDR3 has 16 residues. This CDR3 reads CASSQASPAGHNEQFF. CDR3 DNA: TGCGCCAGCAGCCAAGCTTCCCCAGCGGGACACAATGAGCAGTTCTTC.

This chain links TRBV27 with TRBJ2-2; D remains unclear. Trimming stripped 7 bases from V and 0 bases from J, with 18 bases between. Looked up from germline, CDR1 is MNHEY and CDR2 is SMNVEV (reference sequence). This CDR3 has 17 amino acids. This CDR3 reads CASTPRSNRPNTGELFF. The CDR3 DNA is TGTGCCAGCACCCCAAGGTCCAACCGTCCGAACACCGGGGAGCTGTTTTTT.

This clonotype was detected many times. The chain joins TRBV11-2 to TRBJ2-7; the match to TRBD1 covers 7 bases. The trim removed 1 base at V and 2 bases at J, leaving 5 bases unmatched. Germline loops: CDR1 SGHAT, CDR2 FQNNGV. This CDR3 contains 15 residues. The CDR3 nucleotides read TGTGCCAGCAGCTTAGTATGGGGACAGACCTACGAGCAGTACTTC. This encodes CASSLVWGQTYEQYF.

As concerns this clonotype: This could be a read error, since a much larger clone is one nucleotide away. This chain's CDR3 is CSARNPIRNTDMQYF. CDR3 sequence (DNA): TGCAGTGCTAGAAACCCCATACGGAACACAGATATGCAGTATTTT. The chain uses TRBV20-1 and TRBJ2-3; D gene uncertain. This CDR3 spans 15 amino acids. Germline CDR1 and CDR2: DFQATT and SNEGSKA (reference sequence).

This clonotype was counted between two and nine times. The chain links TRBV29-1 to TRBJ1-1, with D unresolved. Looked up from germline, CDR1 is SQVTM and CDR2 is ANQGSEA. The V end lost 5 bases, the J end lost 0 bases, and 13 bases lay between the germline ends. There are 14 residues in the CDR3. This CDR3 reads CSVRYGAMNTEAFF. The CDR3 nucleotides read TGCAGCGTTCGTTATGGAGCAATGAACACTGAAGCTTTCTTT.

This clonotype was detected many times. The chain has TRBV10-3 and TRBJ1-5; a weak D match, TRBD1 (5 bases). V dropped 3 bases and J dropped 5 bases, with 14 bases sitting between them. Germline V gene lookup returns CDR1 ENHRY and CDR2 SYGVKD. This CDR3 comprises 15 residues. In DNA form, the CDR3 reads TGTGCCATCAGTGATTGGGCAGGGCAGGATCAGCCCCAGCATTTT. Encoded protein: CAISDWAGQDQPQHF.

In this sample, this clonotype turned up many times. V gene TRBV12-3 or TRBV12-4 combines with J gene TRBJ2-3; 7 bases align to TRBD2. Unmatched junction bases numbered 5, after V lost 8 bases and J lost 0 bases. This CDR3 has 14 amino acids. DNA of the CDR3: TGTGCCAGCTACGGGGGAGGGAGCACAGATACGCAGTATTTT. Its translation: CASYGGGSTDTQYF.

This clonotype was observed at least ten times. The chain links TRBV7-2 to TRBJ2-3; TRBD2 aligns across 9 bases. The CDR3 has 16 amino acids. Trimming removed 3 bases from V and 2 bases from J; junction bases left unmatched: 6. From germline, CDR1 is SGHTA and CDR2 FQGNSA. In nucleotides, the CDR3 is TGTGCCAGCAGCTTGAGGGCTAGCGGGATCACAGATACGCAGTATTTT. It translates to CASSLRASGITDTQYF. Filled out from reference TRBV7-2 and TRBJ2-3, the complete variable domain reads GAGVSQSPSNKVTEKGKDVELRCDPISGHTALYWYRQSLGQGLEFLIYFQGNSAPDKSGLPSDRFSAERTGGSVSTLTIQRTQQEDSAVYLCASSLRASGITDTQYFGPGTRLTVL.

Worth noting for this clonotype: Since a much larger clone is just one base distant, this may be a read error. J is TRBJ2-7 and V is TRBV5-5, with 9 bases identical to TRBD1. This CDR3 is 15 amino acids long. The ends lost 4 bases at V and 1 base at J; junction bases unmatched: 6. Germline CDR1 is SGHKS and CDR2 is YYEKEE (reference sequence). CDR3 amino acids: CASSPPGTGSYEQYF. In DNA form, the CDR3 reads TGTGCCAGCAGCCCTCCCGGGACAGGGTCCTACGAGCAGTACTTC.

About this clonotype itself: Possible read error: a much larger clone is one base away. CDR3 nucleotide sequence: TGTGCCAGCACCCAGGGCGGGTTGGGCATGAACACTCAAGCTTTCTTT. As protein: CASTQGGLGMNTQAFF. This chain connects TRBV6-1 to TRBJ1-1; D is perhaps TRBD1 (5 bases). Germline CDR1 reads MNHNS; CDR2 reads SASEGT. CDR3 length: 16 amino acids.

V gene TRBV10-1 combines with J gene TRBJ2-7, with 9 positions matching TRBD1. The CDR3 length is 16 residues. The trim removed 2 bases at V and 0 bases at J, leaving 5 bases unmatched. Germline loops: CDR1 WNHNN, CDR2 SYGVQD (reference sequence). The CDR3 sequence: CASSEQRTGVSYEQYF. The CDR3 coding sequence is TGCGCCAGCAGTGAGCAGAGGACAGGGGTCTCCTACGAGCAGTACTTC.

Many counts were recorded for this clonotype. This chain joins TRBV11-2 and TRBJ2-7, with 12 bases identical to TRBD2. In germline, CDR1 is SGHAT, CDR2 FQNNGV. J was trimmed by 5 bases and V by 0 bases; bases with no gene match: 5. CDR3 length: 16 residues. The CDR3 spells CASSLELTSGSNEQYF. The CDR3 DNA sequence: TGTGCCAGCAGCTTAGAATTGACTAGCGGGAGCAACGAGCAGTACTTC.

Only a few counts were recorded for this clonotype. This chain joins TRBV10-1 and TRBJ2-1, with 8 bases fitting TRBD2. Germline V gene data show CDR1 as WNHNN and CDR2 as SYGVQD (reference sequence). This CDR3 region has 15 residues. Trimming removed 8 bases from V and 9 bases from J; junction bases left unmatched: 15. The CDR3 loop is CASARLTGGQSEQFF. The CDR3 DNA follows: TGCGCCAGCGCCAGGTTAACGGGGGGGCAAAGTGAGCAGTTCTTC.

In this sample, this clonotype turned up many times. The chain is built from TRBV27 and TRBJ2-3, with TRBD1 as a possible D gene (5 bases). This CDR3 contains 13 residues. Germline V CDR1 and CDR2: MNHEY, SMNVEV (reference sequence). V was pared by 5 bases and J by 9 bases, with 15 bases between. CDR3 sequence (DNA): TGTGCCAGCAGTCCCCTCGACAGACACACGCAGTATTTT. This encodes CASSPLDRHTQYF.

This clonotype was counted many times. This chain joins TRBV12-3 or TRBV12-4 and TRBJ2-4; D possibly corresponds to TRBD1 (5 bases). V lost 3 bases to trimming and J lost 0 bases, with 6 bases between them. The CDR3 totals 14 residues. CDR3 nucleotide sequence: TGTGCCAGCAGTTTCAGGGAAGCCAAAAACATTCAGTACTTC. It codes for CASSFREAKNIQYF.

This clonotype was found many times. V is TRBV20-1 and J is TRBJ2-5, with 9 nucleotides matching TRBD1. The V gene's germline CDR1 is DFQATT and CDR2 SNEGSKA (reference sequence). The CDR3 is made up of 14 amino acids. Here the CDR3 DNA reads TGCAGCGGGACAGGGTGGGGTGGCCAAGAGACCCAGTACTTC. This sequence encodes CSGTGWGGQETQYF.

Ten or more counts support this clonotype. The chain links TRBV11-3 to TRBJ2-7; unclear D gene. Germline V lookup: CDR1 SGHNT, CDR2 YENEEA. V gave up 2 bases and J gave up 5 bases, with 16 bases separating them. The CDR3 length is 15 residues. DNA for the CDR3: TGTGCCAGCAGCTTAAGGACCGATCCGGCCCACGAGCAGTACTTC. This codes for CASSLRTDPAHEQYF.

This clonotype occurred many times. This rearrangement joins TRBV7-6 to TRBJ2-1; D possibly matches TRBD1 or TRBD2 (6 bases each). CDR1 is SGHVS and CDR2 is FNYEAQ in the germline V gene. The germline V and J ends were trimmed by 5 bases and 7 bases, with 15 bases remaining between them. CDR3 length: 14 amino acids. CDR3: CASSPRGRLNEQFF. CDR3 coding DNA: TGTGCCAGCAGCCCACGGGGGCGGTTAAATGAGCAGTTCTTC.

This clonotype showed up just once. One base away lies a much larger clone, so this may be a sequencing read error. The chain carries TRBV6-6 and TRBJ2-1; D uncertain. V shed 0 bases and J shed 5 bases, with 11 bases lying between them. This CDR3 is built from 15 residues. The V gene's germline CDR1 is MNHNY and CDR2 SVGAGI (reference sequence). The CDR3 loop is CASSYSIPANNEQFF. The DNA of the CDR3 is TGTGCCAGCAGTTACTCGATACCAGCGAACAATGAGCAGTTCTTC.

The chain couples TRBV29-1 to TRBJ2-7; 14 nucleotides line up with TRBD2. There are 15 residues in the CDR3. The trim removed 1 base at V and 6 bases at J, leaving 5 bases unmatched. CDR1 SQVTM and CDR2 ANQGSEA come from the germline V gene. The DNA of the CDR3 is TGCAGCGTTGAAGTGGGGACTAGCGGGAGTTCCGAGCAGTACTTC. Translating gives CSVEVGTSGSSEQYF.

This clonotype was counted ten times or more. V gene TRBV28 combines with J gene TRBJ1-5; D remains ambiguous. The V and J ends lost 6 bases and 4 bases respectively, with 7 bases between them. Germline V gene sequence: CDR1 MDHEN, CDR2 SYDVKM. This CDR3 region has 12 residues. The chain's CDR3 is CASRTSNQPQHF. The CDR3 nucleotides read TGTGCCAGCAGGACGTCAAATCAGCCCCAGCATTTT.

This clonotype occurred many times. The chain links TRBV3-1 to TRBJ1-2; D is unclear. V was pared by 0 bases and J by 2 bases, with 10 bases between. The CDR3 length is 15 residues. Germline-derived CDR1 and CDR2 are LGHDT and YNNKEL (reference sequence). The CDR3 loop is CASSQERGENYGYTF. CDR3 DNA sequence: TGTGCCAGCAGCCAAGAGCGAGGCGAGAACTATGGCTACACCTTC.